This T cell receptor (beta chain) was retrieved from a study of control samples from healthy donors and cancer patients (dated by TCRdb to 2018 to 2021). Libraries were made using the immunoSEQ multiplex PCR assay. The clones in this table, taken by TCRdb from immuneACCESS, are in-frame only. Not every clone is retained; where verified, under half of the shortfall comes from an unresolved V gene, and the cause of the rest is unknown. Present in this sample are roughly 150,000 clones, roughly 93% of which were seen just once. The top ten hold more than 4.5% of the sample. Comment on this clone: The antigen it recognizes is unknown. Per-base qualities were not stored, and no clone one base away is much larger.

V ends up 0 bases short and J 0 bases short, with an unmatched junction base count of 4. Via the germline V gene, CDR1 is MNHEY and CDR2 SVGEGT. From the cysteine through the phenylalanine, the CDR3 covers 18 amino acids. The only DNA kept is the CDR3, 54 bases in frame from the first base. This clonotype was sampled from a man in his late teens or twenties in good health. Sequencing input: blood. This sequence uses TRBV6-2 or TRBV6-3 and TRBJ2-6, and 8 junctional nucleotides match TRBD1. The DNA reads as follows: TGTGCCAGCAGTTACTCGGGCAGGGGGCCCTCTGGGGCCAACGTCCTGACTTTC. Its translation is CASSYSGRGPSGANVLTF.